This TCR beta chain was identified in a study of T cell responses to AZD1222 COVID-19 vaccine. Study-level points and caveats: Possibly, clonal diversity was underestimated; donors were largely white British and included more females. The study reported that nearly half of spike-specific TCRs target unmutated variant regions.

The assay was immunoSEQ multiplex PCR, and TCRdb's table has in-frame clones only and misses some. The sample has approximately 100,000 clones; around nine tenths are singletons. This CDR3 is built from 17 residues. V lost 4 bases and J lost 6; bases outside the gene matches: 12. The germline V gene encodes CDR1 KGHDR and CDR2 SFDVKD. Details on this clone: Its antigen is unidentified.

The source is an adult in good health. Specimen: peripheral blood, collected on day 0 of AZD1222 vaccination. V usage is TRBV24-1 and J usage is TRBJ2-1; 9 bases agree with TRBD1. The CDR3 DNA sequence: TGTGCCACCAGTGACCCGGGACAGGGACGGTTATTCAATGAGCAGTTCTTC. The encoded protein is CATSDPGQGRLFNEQFF.